This T cell receptor beta chain was retrieved from a study of cytomegalovirus exposure and HLA in healthy donors. Overall study: The use of the same platform for the 95 to 150 validation repertoires and the approximately 690 first-cohort repertoires was reported by a later analysis.

CDR3 length: 15 residues. Trimming cost V 4 bases and J 2 bases; bases outside gene matches: 3. Looked up from germline, CDR1 is WSHSY and CDR2 is SAAADI. Data came from immunoSEQ multiplex PCR; TCRdb stores just in-frame clones and leaves some out. The table lists about 64,000 clones, 95% of them singletons. The sample consisted of PBMCs. The sequence came from a woman under 30 in good health and CMV-seropositive. The chain carries TRBV10-2 and TRBJ1-5; TRBD1 matches at 9 bases. This CDR3 is CASSVDRGRNQPQHF. In DNA, the CDR3 is TGCGCCAGCAGTGTGGACAGGGGTCGCAATCAGCCCCAGCATTTT.